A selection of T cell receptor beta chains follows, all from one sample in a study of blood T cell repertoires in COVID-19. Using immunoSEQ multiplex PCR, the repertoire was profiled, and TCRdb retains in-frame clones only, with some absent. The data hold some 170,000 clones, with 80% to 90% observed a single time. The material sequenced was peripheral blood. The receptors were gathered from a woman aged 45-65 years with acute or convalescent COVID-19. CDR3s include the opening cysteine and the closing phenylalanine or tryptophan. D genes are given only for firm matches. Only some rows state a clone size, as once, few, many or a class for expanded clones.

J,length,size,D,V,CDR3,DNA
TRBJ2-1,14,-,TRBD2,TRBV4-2,CASSPSGGADEQFF,TGTGCCAGCAGCCCCAGCGGGGGGGCGGATGAGCAGTTCTTC
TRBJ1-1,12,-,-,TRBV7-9,CASSLGRGAAFF,TGTGCCAGCAGCTTAGGCAGGGGCGCAGCTTTCTTT
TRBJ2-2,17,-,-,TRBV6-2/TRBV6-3,CASSVLGGGANTGELFF,TGTGCCAGCAGTGTCCTAGGGGGGGGCGCGAACACCGGGGAGCTGTTTTTT
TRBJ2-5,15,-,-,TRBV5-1,CASSLTGREQETQYF,TGCGCCAGCAGCTTGACAGGGAGGGAACAAGAGACCCAGTACTTC
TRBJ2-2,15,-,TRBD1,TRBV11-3,CASSPTGGPTGELFF,TGTGCCAGCAGCCCTACAGGGGGTCCCACCGGGGAGCTGTTTTTT
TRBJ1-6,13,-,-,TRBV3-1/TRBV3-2,CASSQAYNSPLHF,TGTGCCAGCAGCCAGGCTTATAATTCACCCCTCCACTTT
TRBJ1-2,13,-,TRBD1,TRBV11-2,CASSLGQNHGYTF,TGTGCCAGCAGCTTGGGACAGAATCATGGCTACACCTTC
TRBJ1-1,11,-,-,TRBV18,CASSDYTEAFF,TGTGCCAGCTCGGACTACACTGAAGCTTTCTTT
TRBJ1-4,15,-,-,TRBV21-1,CASSEPGTSGWGLFF,TGTGCCAGCAGCGAACCCGGGACTTCGGGATGGGGACTGTTTTTT
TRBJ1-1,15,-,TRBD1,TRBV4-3,CASSQWGQGYTEAFF,TGCGCCAGCAGCCAATGGGGACAGGGTTACACTGAAGCTTTCTTT
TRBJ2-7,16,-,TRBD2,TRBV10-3,CAIRPTSGAQSYEQYF,TGTGCCATCAGACCGACTAGCGGGGCTCAATCCTACGAGCAGTACTTC
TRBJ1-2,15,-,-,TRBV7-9,CASSLPERELYGYTF,TGTGCCAGCAGCTTACCCGAGCGGGAGCTCTATGGCTACACCTTC
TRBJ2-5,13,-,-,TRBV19,CASRSTVQETQYF,TGTGCCAGTAGGTCCACAGTTCAAGAGACCCAGTACTTC
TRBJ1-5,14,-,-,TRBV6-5,CASSTGSRNQPQHF,TGTGCCAGCAGTACAGGGTCCAGGAATCAGCCCCAGCATTTT
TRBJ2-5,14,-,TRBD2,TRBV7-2,CASRSAGGPETQYF,TGTGCCAGCAGGTCAGCGGGAGGGCCAGAGACCCAGTACTTC
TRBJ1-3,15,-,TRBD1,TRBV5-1,CASSLNQGAGNTIYF,TGCGCCAGCAGCTTGAACCAGGGGGCTGGAAACACCATATATTTT
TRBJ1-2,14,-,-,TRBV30,CAWNRVSGLDGYTF,TGTGCCTGGAACAGGGTAAGCGGATTGGATGGCTACACCTTC
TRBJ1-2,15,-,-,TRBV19,CASSNRDYVLYGYTF,TGTGCCAGTAGTAACCGGGACTACGTCCTCTATGGCTACACCTTC
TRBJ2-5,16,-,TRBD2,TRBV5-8,CASSGLAGGLQETQYF,TGTGCCAGCAGCGGGCTAGCGGGGGGTCTCCAAGAGACCCAGTACTTC
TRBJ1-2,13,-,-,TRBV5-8,CASSLDTNYGYTF,TGTGCCAGCAGTTTGGACACGAACTATGGCTACACCTTC
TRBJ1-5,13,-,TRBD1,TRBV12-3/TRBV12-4,CASSTQGDQPQHF,TGTGCCAGCAGTACCCAGGGGGATCAGCCCCAGCATTTT
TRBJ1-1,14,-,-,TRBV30,CAWSKTDMNTEAFF,TGTGCCTGGAGTAAGACAGACATGAACACTGAAGCTTTCTTT
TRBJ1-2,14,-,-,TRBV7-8,CASSRRTDLYGYTF,TGTGCCAGCAGCCGTCGGACAGATCTCTATGGCTACACCTTC
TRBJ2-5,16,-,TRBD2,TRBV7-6,CASSQTSGGTQETQYF,TGTGCCAGCAGCCAGACTAGCGGGGGAACCCAAGAGACCCAGTACTTC
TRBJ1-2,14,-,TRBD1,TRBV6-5,CASNFRGSNYGYTF,TGTGCCAGCAACTTCAGGGGGTCAAACTATGGCTACACCTTC
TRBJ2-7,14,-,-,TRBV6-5,CASSWAGSGDEQYF,TGTGCCAGCTCCTGGGCGGGATCCGGGGACGAGCAGTACTTC
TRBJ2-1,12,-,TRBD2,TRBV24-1,CATSDPGGEQFF,TGTGCCACCAGTGACCCCGGGGGGGAGCAGTTCTTC
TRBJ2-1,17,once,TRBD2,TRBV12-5,CASGLAFSGRASDEQFF,TGTGCTAGTGGTTTGGCGTTCAGCGGGAGGGCCAGCGATGAGCAGTTCTTC
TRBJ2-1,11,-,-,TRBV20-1,CSARRGAEQFF,TGCAGTGCTAGACGGGGGGCCGAGCAGTTCTTC
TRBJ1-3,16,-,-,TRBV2,CASSEAGVASGNTIYF,TGTGCCAGCAGTGAAGCAGGAGTGGCCTCTGGAAACACCATATATTTT
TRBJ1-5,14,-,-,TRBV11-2,CASSLEVGDQPQHF,TGTGCCAGCAGCTTAGAGGTCGGTGATCAGCCCCAGCATTTT
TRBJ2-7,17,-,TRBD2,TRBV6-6,CASSLGLAGGFFDEQYF,TGTGCCAGCAGTCTGGGACTAGCGGGAGGATTCTTCGACGAGCAGTACTTC
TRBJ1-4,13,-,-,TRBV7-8,CASRGGLVEKLFF,TGTGCCTCGAGGGGGGGCTTGGTGGAAAAACTGTTTTTT
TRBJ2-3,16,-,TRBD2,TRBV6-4,CASSLLPSGSADTQYF,TGTGCCAGCAGCCTGCTTCCTAGCGGGAGTGCAGATACGCAGTATTTT
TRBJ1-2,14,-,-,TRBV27,CASSPTGSTNGYTF,TGTGCCAGCAGTCCCACAGGGTCCACAAATGGCTACACCTTC
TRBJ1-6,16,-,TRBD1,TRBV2,CASSEGQSSYNSPLHF,TGTGCCAGCAGTGAGGGACAGAGCTCCTATAATTCACCCCTCCACTTT
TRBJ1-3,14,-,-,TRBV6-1,CASSDPAAGNTIYF,TGTGCCAGCAGTGACCCGGCGGCGGGAAACACCATATATTTT
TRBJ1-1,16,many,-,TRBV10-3,CAISEQEGSMNTEAFF,TGTGCCATCAGTGAGCAAGAGGGTTCCATGAACACTGAAGCTTTCTTT
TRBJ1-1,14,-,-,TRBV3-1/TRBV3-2,CASSLGGVNTEAFF,TGTGCCAGCAGCCTGGGAGGGGTTAACACTGAAGCTTTCTTT
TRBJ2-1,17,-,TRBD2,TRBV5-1,CASSPPGLAGVYNEQFF,TGCGCCAGCAGCCCCCCGGGACTAGCGGGGGTGTACAATGAGCAGTTCTTC
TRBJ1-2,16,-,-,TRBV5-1,CASSLESQVPRYGYTF,TGCGCCAGCAGCTTGGAAAGTCAGGTTCCCCGCTATGGCTACACCTTC
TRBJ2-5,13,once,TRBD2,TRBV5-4,CASNGGSGETQYF,TGTGCCAGCAACGGCGGGAGTGGCGAGACCCAGTACTTC
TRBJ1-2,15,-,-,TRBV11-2,CASSSSRGSPYGYTF,TGTGCCAGCAGCTCGTCTCGGGGGAGCCCCTATGGCTACACCTTC
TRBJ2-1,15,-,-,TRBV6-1,CASSDFSAGGNEQFF,TGTGCCAGCAGTGATTTTAGCGCCGGGGGCAATGAGCAGTTCTTC
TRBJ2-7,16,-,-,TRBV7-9,CASSPLTGREVNEQYF,TGTGCCAGCAGCCCCTTGACAGGGCGGGAGGTCAACGAGCAGTACTTC
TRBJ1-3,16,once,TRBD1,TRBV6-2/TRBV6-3,CASSYSGQNSGNTIYF,TGTGCCAGCAGTTACTCGGGACAGAATTCTGGAAACACCATATATTTT
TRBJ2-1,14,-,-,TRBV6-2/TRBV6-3,CASSYYGGHNEQFF,TGTGCCAGCAGTTACTACGGGGGACACAATGAGCAGTTCTTC
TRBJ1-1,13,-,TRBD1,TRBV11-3,CASRRDRGTEAFF,TGTGCCAGCCGCCGGGACAGGGGAACTGAAGCTTTCTTT
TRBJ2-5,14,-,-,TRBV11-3,CASSRRGHQETQYF,TGTGCCAGCAGCCGGAGGGGACACCAAGAGACCCAGTACTTC
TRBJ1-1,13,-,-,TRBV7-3,CASSKETDTEAFF,TGTGCCAGCAGCAAGGAGACAGACACTGAAGCTTTCTTT
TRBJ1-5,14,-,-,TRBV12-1,CASSLRRLNQPQHF,TGTGCCAGCAGCCTTCGGAGGCTCAATCAGCCCCAGCATTTT
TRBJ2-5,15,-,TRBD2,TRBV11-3,CASSLSGGAGETQYF,TGTGCCAGCAGCTTGAGCGGGGGGGCCGGAGAGACCCAGTACTTC
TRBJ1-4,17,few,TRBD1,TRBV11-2,CASSFRTGQGLSEKLFF,TGTGCCAGCAGCTTCCGGACAGGCCAAGGCTTAAGTGAAAAACTGTTTTTT